The entry below describes one T cell receptor beta chain. The data stem from a study of blood T cell repertoires in COVID-19. CDR3 length: 17 amino acids. Trimming removed 0 bases from V and 5 bases from J; junction bases left unmatched: 9. Germline V gene sequence: CDR1 SGHTS, CDR2 YDEGEE. Generated by immunoSEQ multiplex PCR, the TCRdb table keeps only in-frame clones and is missing some. This sample has roughly 180,000 clones, with more than 65% found just once. The receptor was derived from a middle-aged woman with acute COVID-19. Specimen: PBMCs or T cells enriched from blood (not recorded which). The V call is TRBV5-8, the J call TRBJ2-3; TRBD2 agrees at 10 bases. In nucleotides, the CDR3 is TGTGCCAGCAGCTTGGGATCCGTAGCGGGAGGAGTAGATACGCAGTATTTT. Its translation: CASSLGSVAGGVDTQYF.